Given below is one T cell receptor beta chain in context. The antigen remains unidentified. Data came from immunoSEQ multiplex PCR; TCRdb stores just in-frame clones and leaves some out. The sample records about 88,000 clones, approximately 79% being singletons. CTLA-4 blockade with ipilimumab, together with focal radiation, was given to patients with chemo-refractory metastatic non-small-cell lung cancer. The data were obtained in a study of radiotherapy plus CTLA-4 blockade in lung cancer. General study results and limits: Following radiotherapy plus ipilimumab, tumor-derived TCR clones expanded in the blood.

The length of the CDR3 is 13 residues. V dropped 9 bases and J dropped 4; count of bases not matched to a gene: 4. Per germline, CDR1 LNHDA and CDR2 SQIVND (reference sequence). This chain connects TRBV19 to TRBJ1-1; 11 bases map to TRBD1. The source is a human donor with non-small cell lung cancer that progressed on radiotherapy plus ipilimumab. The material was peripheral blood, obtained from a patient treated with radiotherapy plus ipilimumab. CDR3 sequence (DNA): TGTGCCAGCAAGGACAGGGGGCTCACTGAAGCTTTCTTT. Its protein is CASKDRGLTEAFF. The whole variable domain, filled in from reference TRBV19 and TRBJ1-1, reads DGGITQSPKYLFRKEGQNVTLSCEQNLNHDAMYWYRQDPGQGLRLIYYSQIVNDFQKGDIAEGYSVSREKKESFPLTVTSAQKNPTAFYLCASKDRGLTEAFFGQGTRLTVV.